The clone carrying this T cell receptor (beta chain) was observed a single time. The data belong to a study of blood T cell repertoires in COVID-19. For the study at large: COVID-19 samples from acute and convalescent phases originated in the United States, Italy and Spain. From T cells, B-cell-depleted T cells, or PBMCs came the material, which was cDNA or gDNA.

Authors' analysis steps: Amplifying reference gene primers gave estimates of nucleated cell counts. Only in-frame clones appear in the TCRdb table, and some are missing; sequencing was by immunoSEQ multiplex PCR. V, J and clone size reflect that table, while D and trimming were determined from the DNA. The profile covers just under 300,000 clones, with around nine tenths appearing a single time and 1% to 1.5% taken by the ten largest. Looked up from germline, CDR1 is LNHNV and CDR2 is YYDKDF (reference sequence). Trimming shortened V by 2 bases and J by 2 bases, and 11 bases separated the two germline ends. The CDR3 is made up of 15 amino acids.

This TCR derives from a man between 65 and 80 years old with acute or convalescent COVID-19. This chain connects TRBV15 to TRBJ2-3; D is possibly TRBD1 (6 bases). The material sequenced was peripheral blood. The CDR3 DNA is TGTGCCACCAGCAGACCAGGGGATCCCACAGATACGCAGTATTTT. It yields the protein CATSRPGDPTDTQYF. The complete variable domain, with remaining parts taken from reference TRBV15 and TRBJ2-3, reads DAMVIQNPRYQVTQFGKPVTLSCSQTLNHNVMYWYQQKSSQAPKLLFHYYDKDFNNEADTPDNFQSRRPNTSFCFLDIRSPGLGDTAMYLCATSRPGDPTDTQYFGPGTRLTVL.